This T cell receptor (beta chain) was retrieved from a study of blood T cells in healthy people across ages. About the research overall: Template switching picked up about one barcoded beta molecule for each two T cells.

A minimum of 6 micrograms of total RNA was extracted per sample. Next came a second PCR, run for roughly 6 to 11 cycles, which used a sample-barcoded 5' primer along with a J-beta primer mix. The template-switch adaptor was a 5' adaptor with 12 random nucleotides. It tagged each cDNA molecule. One entry per CDR3 protein, called by TCRdb with MiXCR from the 5' RACE reads. The table has about 400,000 distinct CDR3 sequences, roughly half seen once. The TCR sequence derives from a man in his 60s in good health. The sequenced sample consisted of blood.

CDR3 sequence: CSVAGTSGNINEQFF. CDR3 sequence (DNA): TGCAGCGTAGCCGGGACTAGCGGGAATATAAATGAGCAGTTCTTC. The rearrangement links TRBV29-1 to TRBJ2-1; 13 bases align to TRBD2. The CDR3 runs 15 residues. Germline V gene lookup returns CDR1 SQVTM and CDR2 ANQGSEA. V lost 6 bases and J lost 7; bases outside the gene matches: 9.